This TCR beta chain emerged from a study of Ad26.COV2.S vaccination and SARS-CoV-2 variants (dated by TCRdb to about 2021). Some background on the complete study: Vaccine-arm donors came from COV1001, a multicentre, randomized, double-blind, placebo-controlled phase I-IIa trial of Ad26.COV2.S in healthy adults. Ad26.COV2.S was administered intramuscularly at 5 x 10^10 or 1 x 10^11 viral particles, either as a single shot or as two shots given 56 days apart. TCRbeta repertoire sequencing was used to assess the specificity and breadth of SARS-CoV-2-reactive T cell receptors after Ad26.COV2.S vaccination. A total of 32 samples were included in the TCR-sequenced set, comprising around 19 Ad26.COV2.S vaccine recipients, 5 placebo recipients and 8 SARS-CoV-2 convalescent individuals. Trial participants were randomized into five groups of five, in which low-dose or high-dose Ad26.COV2.S was given once or twice, or placebo was given on both occasions. Investigators remained blinded to trial group allocation during experiments and outcome assessment. Points the paper makes about the study in general: The authors noted that total T cell responses may have been underestimated by the TCR breadth and depth analyses. Higher spike-specific TCR breadth was observed in Ad26.COV2.S recipients than in placebo recipients (P = 0.0014). Non-spike TCR breadth was comparable between vaccine and placebo recipients, consistent with the vaccine containing only spike. After vaccination, substantial breadth of spike-specific CD8+ and CD4+ T cell responses was reported. The study lacked the statistical power to compare responses across vaccine doses or regimens.

As encoded in the germline V gene (reference sequence), CDR1 is LNHDA while CDR2 is SQIVND. The CDR3 measures 15 amino acids from cysteine to phenylalanine. Only CDR3 DNA remains: 45 bases, in frame from the first base. The germline ends are 16 bases apart after V is trimmed by 6 bases and J by 2 bases. The immunoSEQ Assay was the method used to sequence TCRbeta CDR3 regions. After extraction, genomic DNA underwent amplification by bias-controlled multiplex PCR, followed by high-throughput sequencing. The study's processing was this. To quantify the absolute abundance of each unique TCRbeta CDR3 region, sequences were collapsed and filtered. T cell fraction was estimated by normalizing TCRbeta template counts to usable DNA, which was measured by amplifying reference genes present in all nucleated cells. Repertoire TCRs were annotated as SARS-CoV-2-specific by exact matching of V gene, CDR3 amino acid sequence and J gene to a known reactive TCR set. The reference SARS-CoV-2 TCR set was obtained from MIRA and was filtered for enrichment in COVID-19-positive ImmuneCODE repertoires, whereby public or cross-reactive TCRs were removed. Drawing on the MIRA antigens, annotated TCRs were analysed further at the level of specific ORF or position within ORF. Breadth was defined as the number of annotated unique rearrangements divided by the total number of unique productive rearrangements, and depth was defined as the summed frequency of the annotated unique rearrangements. Group comparisons of TCR breadth used two-sided Wilcoxon rank-sum tests. TCRdb holds this immuneACCESS table with in-frame rearrangements only. Some clones are missing; in checked studies, unresolved V genes explain under half, and the rest has no known cause. That table furnishes V, J and clone size, whereas the DNA furnished D and trimming. This sample has nearly 400,000 clones in its table, and around 91% of those were observed once. The top ten hold approximately 1.9% of the sample.

As concerns this clone: Its antigen specificity is not known. No qualities accompany the bases; no much larger clone lies one base away.

Interpreted using the paper, the treatment or condition label stands for: around 19 received Ad26.COV2.S at low or high dose, single or two shots; 5 received placebo; per-sample allocation not given. For vaccine and placebo recipients, repertoires were sequenced using samples collected on day 63 after the first injection. Cohort 1b enrolled around 23 adults aged 18-55 years at a single site in Boston, USA, between 29 July and 7 August 2020. Ad26.COV2.S was a replication-incompetent adenovirus type 26 vector expressing a prefusion-stabilized SARS-CoV-2 spike protein from the original Wuhan strain. Specimen: peripheral blood, collected in a trial of Ad26.COV2.S vaccine versus placebo. The source of this sequence is a person aged 18-65 years who received the Ad26.COV2.S COVID-19 vaccine or a placebo. In this chain, TRBV19 is recombined with TRBJ2-5, and TRBD1 may be the D gene, going by 5 matching bases. The CDR3 region reads CASRTMKGSQETQYF. The nucleotide sequence is given as TGTGCCAGTAGGACGATGAAGGGGTCTCAAGAGACCCAGTACTTC.